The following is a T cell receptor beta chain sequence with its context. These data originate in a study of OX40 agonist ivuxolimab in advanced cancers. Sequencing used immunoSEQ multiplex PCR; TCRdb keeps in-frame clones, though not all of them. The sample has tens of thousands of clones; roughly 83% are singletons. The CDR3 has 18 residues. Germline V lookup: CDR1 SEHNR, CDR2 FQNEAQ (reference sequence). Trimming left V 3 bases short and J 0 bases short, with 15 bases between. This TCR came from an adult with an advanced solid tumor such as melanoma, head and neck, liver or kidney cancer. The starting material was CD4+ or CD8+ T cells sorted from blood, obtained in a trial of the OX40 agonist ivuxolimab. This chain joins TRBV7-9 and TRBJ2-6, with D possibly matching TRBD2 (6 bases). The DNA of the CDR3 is TGTGCCAGCAGCTTCCCCCGGGACGGGAGCTCTGGGGCCAACGTCCTGACTTTC. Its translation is CASSFPRDGSSGANVLTF.